This TCR beta chain derives from a study of OX40 agonist ivuxolimab in advanced cancers. Turning to the study itself: Dose-escalation subjects each had hepatocellular carcinoma, melanoma, renal cell or head and neck cancer. Three patients got partial responses; one had hepatocellular carcinoma and two had cutaneous melanoma. Study-level points and caveats: Expanded clones were, on average, more numerous in CD8+ T cells than in CD4+.

In regard to this clone: The antigen is unknown.

The data were produced by immunoSEQ multiplex PCR, yet TCRdb's version contains in-frame clones alone and is incomplete. The sample holds about 23,000 clones, 60% to 80% seen once. The CDR3 totals 14 residues. J was trimmed by 3 bases and V by 2 bases; bases with no gene match: 2. In germline, CDR1 is SGHDT, CDR2 YYEEEE. The chain recombines TRBV5-6 with TRBJ1-2, with 9 bases matching TRBD1. The receptor was derived from an adult with an advanced solid tumor such as melanoma, head and neck, liver or kidney cancer. The material was CD4+ or CD8+ T cells sorted from blood, obtained in a trial of the OX40 agonist ivuxolimab. CDR3 protein: CASSLGDRDYGYTF. DNA of the CDR3: TGTGCCAGCAGCTTAGGGGACAGGGACTATGGCTACACCTTC.